This T cell receptor beta chain derives from a study of T-cell memory formation after mild COVID-19. Study findings and constraints: Certain responding clones were present in pre-infection memory, suggesting participation of cross-reactive memory. CD4+ bias marked clones expanding day 15 to 37, unlike balanced contracting clones. CM and EM subsets held most contracting CD4+ clones; EMRA held CD8+ ones.

This clonotype was observed many times. As yet, its antigen is unknown. TCRdb reprocessed the 5' RACE reads via MiXCR and lists one record per CDR3 protein. Of a few hundred thousand distinct CDR3 sequences listed, roughly 15% were seen once; the top ten hold 20% to 25%. V dropped 2 bases and J dropped 3 bases, with 14 bases sitting between them. From germline, CDR1 is MNHEY and CDR2 SVGEGT. The CDR3 has 15 residues. Material: PBMCs or a T cell subset sorted from them (not recorded which). This receptor was identified in a man aged 18 to 29 who had mild COVID-19 (a few samples of this study predate the infection). Cell type and time point are not known. The rearrangement uses TRBV6-2 or TRBV6-3 and TRBJ2-7, with D unresolved. The CDR3 DNA sequence: TGTGCCAGCAGTTACAGTCCGGCGGCCTTCTACGAGCAGTACTTC. It encodes CASSYSPAAFYEQYF.